This T cell receptor beta chain was sequenced in a study of identical twins. The donors were all healthy and Caucasian. This CDR3 is built from 16 residues. Trimming shortened V by 3 bases and J by 5 bases, and 21 bases separated the two germline ends. Germline V gives CDR1 DFQATT, CDR2 SNEGSKA (reference sequence). Whole-study findings and limits: Interpretation of the results relied on cross-sectional statistical analysis and not on following the same donors.

A remark on this clonotype: Antigen unknown.

Template switching introduced a universal primer site, and the cDNA bore unique molecular identifiers. Using its own MiXCR run on the 5' RACE reads, TCRdb lists one record per CDR3 protein. The sample holds a few hundred thousand distinct CDR3 sequences, around 8.8% seen once. These same records also appear under a second study, on yellow fever vaccine responses in identical twins.

The sequenced material came from CD8+ T cells sorted from blood. This rearrangement joins TRBV20-1 to TRBJ2-3; D may be TRBD2 (6 bases). The origin of this receptor is a woman in her late teens or twenties in good health. The CDR3 spells CSASLITGVDLDTQYF. CDR3 nucleotide sequence: TGCAGTGCTAGTCTGATAACGGGAGTCGATCTAGATACGCAGTATTTT.